The 25 T cell receptor beta chains below were found in one sample sequenced in a study of radiotherapy plus CTLA-4 blockade in lung cancer. The repertoire was sequenced with immunoSEQ multiplex PCR; TCRdb's copy has only in-frame clones and lacks some. The profile shows about 97,000 clones, about four fifths of them singletons. The source was peripheral blood, collected from a patient treated with radiotherapy plus ipilimumab. The source is a human donor with non-small cell lung cancer who had a partial response to radiotherapy plus ipilimumab. Some clones in this sample may be carry-over from other donors' samples.

This clone was recorded a few times. The chain uses TRBV5-4 and TRBJ2-1; 11 bases match TRBD2. The CDR3 covers 16 residues. With V trimmed by 4 bases and J by 4 bases, 7 bases remained unmatched. Germline V gene data show CDR1 as SGHNT and CDR2 as YYREEE (reference sequence). The CDR3 region is CASSAKTSGVYNEQFF. The CDR3 DNA reads TGTGCCAGCAGCGCCAAGACTAGCGGGGTTTACAATGAGCAGTTCTTC.

The CDR3 loop reads CASRPTGVGTEAFF. The CDR3 coding sequence is TGTGCCAGCAGGCCGACAGGGGTAGGGACTGAAGCTTTCTTT. The V call is TRBV7-3, the J call TRBJ1-1; 8 nucleotides line up with TRBD1. Germline loops: CDR1 SGHTA, CDR2 FQGTGA. V was clipped by 6 bases and J by 5 bases; unmatched bases: 8. This CDR3 comprises 14 residues.

The J gene is TRBJ2-7, the V gene TRBV6-7; 8 bases align to TRBD1. TRBV6-7 is assigned to the ORF class and has an uncertain function. The V segment lost 0 bases and the J segment 2 bases; nucleotides outside the gene matches: 12. This CDR3 has 18 amino acids. The CDR3 protein is CASSYSPLGGQDPYEQYF. The CDR3 region has the DNA TGTGCCAGCAGTTACTCGCCCTTAGGGGGACAGGACCCCTACGAGCAGTACTTC.

The chain recombines TRBV28 with TRBJ1-4; tentatively, D is TRBD1 (5 bases). Germline-derived CDR1 and CDR2 are MDHEN and SYDVKM. V was cut by 2 bases and J by 10 bases, with 17 bases left in between. This CDR3 is 15 amino acids long. CDR3 amino acids: CASSLQAGGSGKLFF. The CDR3 nucleotides are TGTGCCAGCAGTTTACAGGCGGGGGGGAGTGGAAAACTGTTTTTT.

V gene TRBV7-9 combines with J gene TRBJ2-2; D is undetermined. Germline CDR1 is SEHNR and CDR2 is FQNEAQ (reference sequence). The CDR3 runs 13 residues. V lost 5 bases to trimming and J lost 1 base, with 5 bases between them. CDR3 residues: CASSKQNTGELFF. CDR3 nucleotide sequence: TGTGCCAGCAGCAAGCAGAACACCGGGGAGCTGTTTTTT.

This clone has just a few counts. The chain has TRBV18 and TRBJ1-5, with D possibly TRBD1 on 6 matching bases. V lost 5 bases and J 5 bases, leaving 13 bases between the germline ends. The CDR3 contains 14 residues. Germline V gene lookup returns CDR1 KGHSH and CDR2 LQKENI. In DNA, the CDR3 is TGTGCCAGCTCAGCGGGGGGGGGCGATCAGCCCCAGCATTTT. It encodes CASSAGGGDQPQHF.

The CDR3 coding sequence is TGTGCCAGCTCACCCCGTGGGAGGGGGGCTTCACCCCTCCACTTT. This encodes CASSPRGRGASPLHF. V gene TRBV18 combines with J gene TRBJ1-6; possibly TRBD1 for D (6 bases). V lost 3 bases to trimming and J lost 9 bases, with 15 bases between them. There are 15 residues in the CDR3. From germline, CDR1 is KGHSH and CDR2 LQKENI.

The rearrangement links TRBV5-1 to TRBJ2-2, with TRBD2 identical over 11 bases. Germline V CDR1 and CDR2: SGHRS, YFSETQ. The CDR3 length is 15 residues. V lost 4 bases and J lost 4; bases outside the gene matches: 3. The CDR3 nucleotides are TGCGCCAGCAGCCCCACTAGCGGGAGCACCGGGGAGCTGTTTTTT. Amino acid sequence: CASSPTSGSTGELFF.

The chain has TRBV29-1 and TRBJ2-1; 7 bases match TRBD1. Germline V gene lookup returns CDR1 SQVTM and CDR2 ANQGSEA. CDR3 length equals 13 residues. Unmatched junction bases numbered 7, after V lost 7 bases and J lost 4 bases. CDR3 loop: CSGVGTAYNEQFF. For the CDR3, the DNA is TGCAGCGGGGTAGGGACAGCTTACAATGAGCAGTTCTTC.

The chain is built from TRBV30 and TRBJ2-7; 8 nucleotides align to TRBD1. Germline CDR1 is GTSNPN and CDR2 is SVGIG (reference sequence). V was pared by 3 bases and J by 12 bases, with 10 bases of the junction left unmatched. The CDR3 contains 12 residues. The CDR3 DNA sequence: TGTGCCTGGAGAAGAGGACAGGGTAGATGGTACTTC. Encoded protein: CAWRRGQGRWYF.

This chain connects TRBV11-1 to TRBJ2-3, with D tentatively TRBD2 (6 bases). CDR3 length: 13 residues. The V end was cut by 3 bases, the J end by 8 bases, with 12 bases between. The germline V gene has CDR1 SGHAT and CDR2 FQDESV (reference sequence). The CDR3 sequence is CASSFRGAATQYF. The CDR3 DNA reads as TGTGCCAGCAGCTTCCGCGGGGCGGCTACGCAGTATTTT. The variable domain in full, completed from reference TRBV11-1 and TRBJ2-3, reads EAEVAQSPRYKITEKSQAVAFWCDPISGHATLYWYRQILGQGPELLVQFQDESVVDDSQLPKDRFSAERLKGVDSTLKIQPAELGDSAMYLCASSFRGAATQYFGPGTRLTVL.

In DNA form, the CDR3 reads TGCGCCAGCAGCCAAGTACAGGGAACCGGGGAGCTGTTTTTT. This gives the protein CASSQVQGTGELFF. This chain connects TRBV4-3 to TRBJ2-2; perhaps TRBD1 as D (6 bases). Germline assignment: CDR1 LGHNA and CDR2 YSLEER. This CDR3 contains 14 residues. With 1 base removed from V and 5 bases from J, the gap between germline ends came to 8 bases.

This clone came up a few times. The genes are TRBV5-4 and TRBJ1-4; D uncertain. Between the trimmed V and J ends, which lost 3 bases and 0 bases, there was a span of 9 bases. Germline V gives CDR1 SGHNT, CDR2 YYREEE (reference sequence). The CDR3 totals 15 residues. The CDR3, as DNA: TGTGCCAGCAGCTCGCAGTCTGCAACTAATGAAAAACTGTTTTTT. It codes for CASSSQSATNEKLFF.

The chain joins TRBV9 to TRBJ1-3, with no clear D. V lost 0 bases, J lost 4 bases, and 14 bases lay in between. The CDR3 contains 16 residues. The germline V gene has CDR1 SGDLS and CDR2 YYNGEE. CDR3 nucleotides: TGTGCCAGCAGCGTAGAGGTCAGGCTTTCCGGAAACACCATATATTTT. It encodes CASSVEVRLSGNTIYF.

CDR3 sequence reads: CASSTDYGYTF. The DNA for the CDR3 is TGTGCCAGCAGCACGGACTATGGCTACACCTTC. This chain joins TRBV28 and TRBJ1-2, with D unresolved. This CDR3 is 11 amino acids long. CDR1 is MDHEN, CDR2 SYDVKM, per germline. V gave up 6 bases and J gave up 3 bases, with 5 bases separating them.

The chain employs TRBV27 and TRBJ2-3; D remains ambiguous. The CDR3 covers 12 residues. Between the trimmed V and J ends, which lost 5 bases and 8 bases, there was a span of 11 bases. Germline CDR1 MNHEY, CDR2 SMNVEV (reference sequence). The CDR3 sequence is CASSLSLSTQYF. CDR3 nucleotides: TGTGCCAGCAGTCTCTCCCTTAGTACGCAGTATTTT.

V usage is TRBV28 and J usage is TRBJ2-3; D gene ambiguous. V lost 7 bases, J lost 4 bases, and 12 bases lay in between. Germline V gene data show CDR1 as MDHEN and CDR2 as SYDVKM. CDR3 length equals 13 residues. CDR3 amino acids: CASTPAIPDTQYF. CDR3 nucleotide sequence: TGTGCCAGCACCCCCGCTATACCAGATACGCAGTATTTT.

The J gene is TRBJ2-5, the V gene TRBV29-1; TRBD2 agrees at 11 bases. Germline-derived CDR1 and CDR2 are SQVTM and ANQGSEA. This CDR3 spans 15 amino acids. The V gene end was trimmed by 4 bases and the J gene end by 4 bases; junction bases not matched to a gene: 8. The CDR3 is CSVAQLSGGAETQYF. As DNA, the CDR3 is TGCAGCGTTGCCCAACTTAGCGGGGGGGCAGAGACCCAGTACTTC.

The chain has TRBV4-1 and TRBJ2-3; 7 nucleotides line up with TRBD1. V was clipped by 1 base and J by 2 bases; unmatched bases: 3. Germline CDR1 is MGHRA and CDR2 is YSYEKL. There are 15 residues in the CDR3. The DNA of the CDR3 is TGCGCCAGCAGCCAAGGAGACAGGGACACAGATACGCAGTATTTT. Translating gives CASSQGDRDTDTQYF.

The rearrangement joins TRBV7-6 to TRBJ2-7; D is perhaps TRBD1 (5 bases). The V gene lost 2 bases and the J gene lost 2 bases, with 13 bases spanning the gap. The germline V gene has CDR1 SGHVS and CDR2 FNYEAQ. The CDR3 covers 15 residues. The DNA of the CDR3 is TGTGCCAGCAGCTTATCTGGTGCAGGGCCCTACGAGCAGTACTTC. This translates into CASSLSGAGPYEQYF.

This rearrangement joins TRBV6-4 to TRBJ2-7; 9 bases are a match to TRBD2. V gave up 2 bases and J gave up 11 bases; unmatched junction bases: 7. Germline V gives CDR1 MRHNA, CDR2 SNTAGT. This CDR3 is 13 amino acids long. The CDR3 loop is CASSDGRLAGKYF. CDR3 nucleotide sequence: TGTGCCAGCAGTGACGGGCGGCTAGCGGGAAAGTACTTC.

This clone was counted a single time. This chain links TRBV15 with TRBJ2-7; 8 nucleotides match TRBD1. Germline trimming cut 3 bases from V and 7 bases from J; bases unmatched to any gene: 17. The CDR3 has 17 residues. The germline V gene encodes CDR1 LNHNV and CDR2 YYDKDF (reference sequence). CDR3 in DNA: TGTGCCACCAGCAGGACTCTCGCCCGACAGGGGTCTGCGGAGCAGTACTTC. This sequence encodes CATSRTLARQGSAEQYF.

The V gene is TRBV7-8, the J gene TRBJ2-7; the match to TRBD2 covers 13 bases. This CDR3 comprises 18 residues. V shed 5 bases, J shed 0 bases, and the junction held 10 bases outside the gene matches. The V gene's germline CDR1 is SGHVS and CDR2 FQNEAQ. The CDR3 sequence is CASSPSLAGGSRSYEQYF. For the CDR3, the DNA is TGTGCCAGCAGCCCCTCACTAGCGGGGGGGTCCCGCTCCTACGAGCAGTACTTC.

V and J are TRBV15 and TRBJ1-2; 9 nucleotides align to TRBD1. CDR3 length equals 14 residues. Germline V gene sequence: CDR1 LNHNV, CDR2 YYDKDF (reference sequence). V trimming: 4 bases; J trimming: 8 bases; junction bases outside the gene matches: 8. The CDR3, as DNA: TGTGCCACCAGCAATTTGGACAGGGGAAGAGGCTACACCTTC. This sequence encodes CATSNLDRGRGYTF.

This chain connects TRBV10-3 to TRBJ2-2; the match to TRBD2 covers 10 bases. This CDR3 has 13 residues. The V segment lost 6 bases and the J segment 14 bases; nucleotides outside the gene matches: 9. The germline V gene encodes CDR1 ENHRY and CDR2 SYGVKD. CDR3 protein: CAISGTSAIQLFF. CDR3 bases: TGTGCCATCAGCGGGACTAGCGCAATCCAACTGTTTTTT.